This is a list of T cell receptor beta chains from one sample in a study of T cell responses to AZD1222 COVID-19 vaccine. Method: immunoSEQ multiplex PCR; TCRdb's copy keeps in-frame clones and lacks some. This sample has approximately 89,000 clones, with 86% found just once. Source: peripheral blood, taken 28 days after the second AZD1222 dose. The receptors were sampled from an adult who received the AZD1222 COVID-19 vaccine. The CDR3 runs from the conserved cysteine through the conserved F or W. The D gene is left open where the match is weak. Only some rows state a clone size, as once, few, many or a class for expanded clones.

size,length,D,V,J,CDR3,DNA
NA,12,NA,TRBV28,TRBJ1-1,CASSFSSGSKLF,TGTGCCAGCAGTTTCTCCTCGGGGAGCAAACTCTTT
NA,18,NA,TRBV7-8,TRBJ1-1,CASSRSTSGSHMNTEAFF,TGTGCCAGCAGCCGCTCCACCTCGGGCAGCCACATGAACACTGAAGCTTTCTTT
NA,16,TRBD2,TRBV7-2,TRBJ2-5,CASRGGTSGGQETQYF,TGTGCCAGCAGAGGTGGGACTAGCGGAGGACAAGAGACCCAGTACTTC
NA,14,NA,TRBV7-8,TRBJ1-1,CASGYRARATEAFF,TGTGCCAGCGGTTACAGGGCGCGGGCCACTGAAGCTTTCTTT
NA,14,TRBD1,TRBV19,TRBJ2-7,CASSMGQGVDEQYF,TGTGCCAGTAGTATGGGACAGGGGGTGGACGAGCAGTACTTC
NA,13,NA,TRBV11-2,TRBJ1-2,CASSLGADGGYTF,TGTGCCAGCAGTCTTGGGGCAGATGGCGGCTACACCTTC
NA,14,NA,TRBV28,TRBJ2-7,CASTVDGTVYEQYF,TGTGCCAGCACGGTGGACGGAACAGTCTACGAGCAGTACTTC
NA,12,NA,TRBV19,TRBJ1-5,CASSISGRNQHF,TGTGCCAGTAGTATATCGGGCAGGAACCAGCATTTT
NA,13,NA,TRBV7-2,TRBJ1-2,CASSTGGGDGYTF,TGTGCCAGCAGCACCGGGGGGGGCGATGGCTACACCTTC
once,10,NA,TRBV10-2,TRBJ2-1,CASSDGEQFF,TGCGCCAGCAGTGACGGTGAGCAGTTCTTC
NA,16,TRBD1,TRBV7-9,TRBJ1-6,CATYSTGGILGSPLHF,TGTGCCACCTATTCCACAGGGGGCATTTTGGGGTCACCCCTCCACTTT
NA,14,NA,TRBV24-1,TRBJ2-5,CATSDTGVQETQYF,TGTGCCACCAGTGATACCGGGGTCCAAGAGACCCAGTACTTC
NA,15,NA,TRBV25-1,TRBJ2-7,CASSGGTIKSYEQYF,TGTGCCAGCAGTGGGGGAACCATCAAATCCTACGAGCAGTACTTC
NA,15,TRBD1,TRBV30,TRBJ2-7,CAWSVRTGGLREQYF,TGTGCCTGGAGTGTACGAACAGGGGGATTAAGGGAGCAGTACTTC
NA,14,TRBD1,TRBV6-5,TRBJ1-6,CASSPDRINSPLHF,TGTGCCAGCAGTCCGGACAGGATAAATTCACCCCTCCACTTT
once,12,NA,TRBV19,TRBJ2-1,CASTAPPGEQFF,TGTGCCAGTACCGCCCCACCCGGTGAGCAGTTCTTC
NA,15,NA,TRBV3-1/TRBV3-2,TRBJ1-2,CASSQDVQGNYGYTF,TGTGCCAGCAGCCAAGATGTCCAGGGCAACTATGGCTACACCTTC
NA,11,NA,TRBV12-3/TRBV12-4,TRBJ2-5,CASQQGETQYF,TGTGCCAGCCAGCAGGGGGAGACCCAGTACTTC
NA,13,NA,TRBV12-3/TRBV12-4,TRBJ2-7,CASTAVGEGEQYF,TGTGCCAGCACCGCAGTCGGTGAGGGGGAGCAGTACTTC
NA,15,TRBD1,TRBV7-9,TRBJ1-1,CASSPGTGLYTEAFF,TGTGCCAGCAGCCCCGGGACAGGGTTGTACACTGAAGCTTTCTTT
NA,11,NA,TRBV20-1,TRBJ2-5,CSASGKETQYF,TGCAGTGCTAGCGGGAAAGAGACCCAGTACTTC
NA,17,NA,TRBV9,TRBJ1-1,CASSVGPQPGPNTEAFF,TGTGCCAGCAGCGTAGGACCTCAGCCAGGACCAAACACTGAAGCTTTCTTT
NA,13,NA,TRBV7-8,TRBJ2-3,CASSSGGKGTQYF,TGTGCCAGCAGCTCCGGGGGAAAGGGTACGCAGTATTTT
NA,14,NA,TRBV7-2,TRBJ2-5,CASSLLAGQETQYF,TGTGCCAGCAGCTTACTCGCAGGGCAAGAGACCCAGTACTTC
NA,12,TRBD1,TRBV28,TRBJ1-1,CASNWGTAKAFF,TGTGCCAGCAACTGGGGGACAGCCAAAGCTTTCTTT
few,10,NA,TRBV20-1,TRBJ2-1,CSAFIDEQFF,TGCAGTGCTTTTATCGATGAGCAGTTCTTC
NA,16,NA,TRBV20-1,TRBJ1-2,CSASVRTVGHGYGYTF,TGCAGTGCTAGTGTCCGGACAGTAGGGCACGGCTATGGCTACACCTTC
NA,14,NA,TRBV14,TRBJ1-2,CASSRDRQIYGYTF,TGTGCCAGCAGCCGAGACAGACAAATCTATGGCTACACCTTC
NA,14,TRBD1,TRBV30,TRBJ1-1,CAWQIQGAGTEAFF,TGTGCCTGGCAAATACAGGGGGCAGGCACTGAAGCTTTCTTT
NA,13,NA,TRBV2,TRBJ1-2,CASSPVGEAGYTF,TGTGCCAGCAGCCCAGTGGGGGAAGCAGGCTACACCTTC
once,14,TRBD1,TRBV5-1,TRBJ1-4,CASRPGQVDEKLFF,TGCGCCAGCAGACCGGGACAGGTGGATGAAAAACTGTTTTTT
once,15,NA,TRBV3-1/TRBV3-2,TRBJ2-7,CASSQRTDFSTRQYF,TGTGCCAGCAGCCAGAGGACAGACTTTTCTACGAGGCAGTACTTC
NA,15,NA,TRBV7-8,TRBJ1-2,CASSLAGPLSYGYTF,TGTGCCAGCAGCTTAGCTGGGCCTCTGAGCTATGGCTACACCTTC
NA,11,NA,TRBV28,TRBJ1-5,CASSLREPQHF,TGTGCCAGCAGTTTGAGGGAGCCCCAGCATTTT
NA,17,TRBD2,TRBV7-3,TRBJ2-2,CASSSGLAPIGTGELFF,TGTGCCAGCAGCTCGGGACTAGCCCCAATCGGCACCGGGGAGCTGTTTTTT
NA,13,TRBD1,TRBV23-1,TRBJ2-5,CALGQGVRETQYF,TGCGCCTTGGGACAGGGGGTCCGGGAGACCCAGTACTTC
NA,15,NA,TRBV28,TRBJ2-2,CASRGAGANTGELFF,TGTGCCAGCCGAGGTGCGGGCGCGAACACCGGGGAGCTGTTTTTT
NA,14,NA,TRBV5-1,TRBJ1-1,CASSLGLMNTEAFF,TGCGCCAGCAGCTTAGGGTTGATGAACACTGAAGCTTTCTTT
NA,16,NA,TRBV7-2,TRBJ1-2,CASSLDITGSNYGYTF,TGTGCCAGCAGCTTGGATATTACAGGGAGCAACTATGGCTACACCTTC
NA,15,NA,TRBV7-9,TRBJ2-1,CASTKRGISTNEQFF,TGTGCCAGCACCAAACGGGGGATATCAACAAATGAGCAGTTCTTC
NA,14,NA,TRBV19,TRBJ2-1,CATRTASSYNEQFF,TGTGCCACCCGGACAGCCAGCTCCTACAATGAGCAGTTCTTC
NA,13,NA,TRBV24-1,TRBJ2-7,CATSDFAYSEQYF,TGTGCCACCAGTGATTTCGCCTACTCCGAGCAGTACTTC
NA,14,NA,TRBV5-1,TRBJ1-2,CASSLADGPYGYTF,TGCGCCAGCAGCTTGGCCGACGGACCCTATGGCTACACCTTC
NA,14,NA,TRBV29-1,TRBJ2-3,CSVAQGGGTDTQYF,TGCAGCGTGGCACAGGGGGGGGGCACAGATACGCAGTATTTT
NA,15,TRBD1,TRBV19,TRBJ1-2,CASSPGQESFYGYTF,TGTGCCAGTAGTCCTGGACAGGAGTCGTTCTATGGCTACACCTTC
NA,13,NA,TRBV30,TRBJ2-7,CAWRRRAEGEQYF,TGTGCCTGGAGGAGGCGGGCGGAAGGAGAGCAGTACTTC